This T cell receptor (beta chain) is from a study of neurological immune-mediated disorders. Via MiXCR, TCRdb re-called the 5' RACE reads, giving one row per CDR3 protein. Altogether tens of thousands of distinct CDR3 sequences are present, 3% to 4% being singletons, with the ten largest covering roughly 2%. Trimming removed 1 base from V and 1 base from J; junction bases left unmatched: 1. This CDR3 has 15 residues. CDR1 LGHDT and CDR2 YNNKEL come from the germline V gene (reference sequence). General study results and limits: Multiple sclerosis was found to have the least TCR clonal expansion, below healthy controls, and HTLV-1-associated myelopathy the most. Expanded clones shared no CDR3 amino acid sequences across subjects, suggesting private repertoires in all groups. The study phylogenetically grouped the repertoires of 18 of 34 multiple sclerosis patients into one related-CDR3 cluster, a possible signature.

As regards this clonotype: No antigen is known for it.

This chain joins TRBV3-1 and TRBJ2-3, with 8 positions matching TRBD2. This sequence originates from a woman aged 50 to 65 with multiple sclerosis. The sample comprised PBMCs. CDR3 nucleotide sequence: TGTGCCAGCAGCCAAGCAGCGGGAGGCACAGATACGCAGTATTTT. It codes for CASSQAAGGTDTQYF.